The clone carrying this T cell receptor (beta chain) appeared a few times. This sample was included in a study of blood T cell repertoires in COVID-19. Overall study context: Specimens from acute and convalescent COVID-19 originated in the United States, Italy and Spain. Sources were T cells, B-cell-depleted T cells, or PBMCs; the material itself was cDNA or gDNA.

Germline values: CDR1 LGHNA, CDR2 YNFKEQ. This CDR3 comprises 15 residues. J lost 7 bases, V lost 0 bases, and 5 bases had no gene match. In the original analysis: Amplified reference gene primers provided the basis for estimating nucleated cell counts. The table came from immunoSEQ multiplex PCR; TCRdb's copy has only in-frame clones and leaves some out. From that table come the V and J calls and clone size; the DNA was used to work out D and trimming. The top ten clones hold approximately 10% of a sample with 50,000 to 70,000 clones, more than 80% of them seen once. This chain connects TRBV4-2 to TRBJ2-2; 7 bases are shared with TRBD1. Sequences were obtained from peripheral blood. This receptor was taken from a woman at least 80 years old with active COVID-19. The CDR3 here is CASSQERTGIGELFF. For the CDR3, the DNA is TGTGCCAGCAGCCAAGAAAGGACAGGCATCGGGGAGCTGTTTTTT.